The source of this TCR beta chain is a study of cytomegalovirus exposure and HLA in healthy donors. Across the study: A subsequent analysis reported that the 120 validation repertoires were produced on the same platform that had also been used for the roughly 710 first-cohort repertoires.

Points on this clone: Its antigen is as yet unknown.

Germline V gene lookup returns CDR1 LNHDA and CDR2 SQIVND (reference sequence). The CDR3 length is 12 residues. Trimming took 8 bases from V and 5 from J, leaving 13 bases between them. Clones were sequenced by immunoSEQ multiplex PCR, and TCRdb holds only the in-frame ones, with some missing. Of about 71,000 clones listed, approximately 94% are singletons. Whole-study findings and limits: Cytomegalovirus association was assigned to 170 or so TCR beta chains. Rarity characterized most TCR sequences, yet some public TCRs appeared in many donors.

The clonotype originates from a woman under 30 in good health and CMV-seronegative. The sequenced sample consisted of PBMCs. The rearrangement links TRBV19 to TRBJ2-7; possibly TRBD2 for D (6 bases). CDR3 sequence reads: CASGTQPHEQYF. The CDR3 DNA is TGTGCCAGTGGGACTCAGCCCCACGAGCAGTACTTC.